The TCR beta chain described here comes from a study of monozygotic twins with inflammatory bowel disease. Eight cDNA synthesis reactions were run for every sample. TCRdb re-called the 5' RACE reads and gives one entry per CDR3 protein, without DNA. This sample contains 110,000 or so distinct CDR3 sequences. Of note for this clonotype: Its specificity is not known.

Study-wide findings and caveats: Twins with IBD had fewer clonotypes in common with others than healthy twins, particularly during disease activity.

This CDR3 spans 17 amino acids. Germline assignment: CDR1 SGHAT and CDR2 FQNNGV. The genes are TRBV11-2 and TRBJ2-1; as DNA is missing, the TRBD2 call by TCRdb cannot be tested. The sequenced sample was blood. This receptor was obtained from a human donor with ulcerative colitis or Crohn's disease, or a healthy co-twin of an affected twin (not recorded which). The CDR3 reads CASSASSSGWSYNEQFF.